The 20 T cell receptor beta chains reported below all come from one sample, sequenced in a study of monozygotic twins with inflammatory bowel disease. No DNA is given; TCRdb re-called the 5' RACE reads and lists each CDR3 protein once. The table counts approximately 400,000 distinct CDR3 sequences; about 2.5% lies in the top ten. Sample: blood. These receptors were obtained from a human donor with ulcerative colitis or Crohn's disease, or a healthy co-twin of an affected twin (not recorded which).

The chain carries TRBV4-2 and TRBJ2-5; TCRdb picks TRBD1, but there is no DNA to check that call. CDR1 is LGHNA and CDR2 is YNFKEQ in the germline V gene. The CDR3 extends over 15 amino acids. The CDR3 region is CASSQVGGQKETQYF.

The chain couples TRBV7-2 to TRBJ2-2; the TCRdb call, TRBD1, lacks DNA for checking. The CDR3 sequence is 15 residues long. The germline V gene has CDR1 SGHTA and CDR2 FQGNSA. This chain's CDR3 is CASSLGGSTTGEPFF.

CDR3 loop: CSARGTSGLFTTQYF. The rearrangement uses TRBV20-1 and TRBJ2-5; TCRdb designates TRBD2, a call that cannot be tested without DNA. Germline CDR1 is DFQATT and CDR2 is SNEGSKA (reference sequence). There are 15 residues in the CDR3.

V usage is TRBV4-2 and J usage is TRBJ1-4. CDR3 length: 15 residues. Germline V gene lookup returns CDR1 LGHNA and CDR2 YNFKEQ. This CDR3 reads CASSQGGDSRFELFF.

This chain joins TRBV7-9 and TRBJ2-7; TCRdb outputs TRBD1, but without DNA this stays unchecked. Looked up from germline, CDR1 is SEHNR and CDR2 is FQNEAQ (reference sequence). The CDR3 contains 15 residues. The chain's CDR3 is CASSSPRGTGDEQYF.

The CDR3 is CASSETGQPPYGYTF. V gene TRBV25-1 combines with J gene TRBJ1-2; TCRdb picks TRBD1, but there is no DNA to check that call. The CDR3 runs to 15 residues. CDR1 and CDR2 (germline): MGHDK, SYGVNS.

The chain employs TRBV12-3 or TRBV12-4 and TRBJ1-5; TCRdb outputs TRBD1, but without DNA this stays unchecked. The CDR3 contains 15 residues. The CDR3 here is CASTARTGGYQPQHF.

The chain joins TRBV21-1 to TRBJ2-1; absent DNA, TCRdb's TRBD2 call cannot be checked. TRBV21-1 is flagged as a pseudogene. CDR3 length: 17 amino acids. The CDR3 sequence: CASSKPGTSGYYNEQFF.

V and J are TRBV20-1 and TRBJ1-2. The V gene's germline CDR1 is DFQATT and CDR2 SNEGSKA (reference sequence). The CDR3 loop spans 11 amino acids. The CDR3 sequence is CSARANYGYTF.

This chain links TRBV11-1 with TRBJ1-1; TCRdb selects TRBD1, and the lack of DNA leaves this call unchecked. The CDR3 length is 17 residues. Germline V gene lookup returns CDR1 SGHAT and CDR2 FQDESV (reference sequence). The CDR3 sequence is CASSLQGGLVRNTEAFF.

V usage is TRBV6-2 or TRBV6-3 and J usage is TRBJ2-5. CDR1 and CDR2 (germline): MNHEY, SVGEGT. The CDR3 is 12 residues long. The CDR3 reads CASRQLGETQYF.

V gene TRBV29-1 combines with J gene TRBJ1-1; TCRdb selects TRBD1, and the lack of DNA leaves this call unchecked. Germline-derived CDR1 and CDR2 are SQVTM and ANQGSEA. The CDR3 runs 13 residues. Here the CDR3 reads CSVDQGARAEAFF.

The chain uses TRBV7-9 and TRBJ2-5. This CDR3 is 12 amino acids long. CDR1 is SEHNR, CDR2 FQNEAQ, per germline (reference sequence). CDR3 region: CASSLRKETQYF.

The chain employs TRBV6-2 or TRBV6-3 and TRBJ2-1; TCRdb names TRBD2, which stays unverified in the absence of DNA. The germline V gene has CDR1 MNHEY and CDR2 SVGEGT. The CDR3 covers 15 residues. The CDR3 loop reads CASSPGTRKYNEQFF.

This sequence joins TRBV4-2 and TRBJ2-4; there is no DNA to check the TCRdb D call of TRBD1. The CDR3 consists of 16 residues. Germline values: CDR1 LGHNA, CDR2 YNFKEQ. The chain's CDR3 is CASSQEGALAKNIQYF.

V and J are TRBV28 and TRBJ2-2. This CDR3 is built from 16 residues. Germline-derived CDR1 and CDR2 are MDHEN and SYDVKM. CDR3 residues: CASSFWTTANTGELFF.

V is TRBV11-2 and J is TRBJ1-1; TCRdb lists TRBD1, though no DNA is available to test this call. The CDR3 is made up of 18 amino acids. The germline V gene encodes CDR1 SGHAT and CDR2 FQNNGV. CDR3 residues: CASSLIPGQKNVNTEAFF. Together with reference TRBV11-2 and TRBJ1-1, the CDR3 gives the full variable domain: EAGVAQSPRYKIIEKRQSVAFWCNPISGHATLYWYQQILGQGPKLLIQFQNNGVVDDSQLPKDRFSAERLKGVDSTLKIQPAKLEDSAVYLCASSLIPGQKNVNTEAFFGQGTRLTVV.

This chain joins TRBV2 and TRBJ2-7. CDR3 size: 14 residues. Germline values: CDR1 SNHLY, CDR2 FYNNEI. The CDR3: CASSEEARNYEQYF.

The chain carries TRBV14 and TRBJ2-7. This CDR3 has 14 residues. Germline V lookup: CDR1 SGHDN, CDR2 FVKESK. The CDR3 here is CASSQDQTNYEQYF.

V usage is TRBV7-3 and J usage is TRBJ2-1. CDR3 length: 13 residues. Germline CDR1 is SGHTA and CDR2 is FQGTGA. CDR3 loop: CASFPPHYNEQFF.